The rows below give T cell receptor beta chains drawn from one sample of a study of control samples from healthy donors and cancer patients. The data were produced by immunoSEQ multiplex PCR, yet TCRdb's version contains in-frame clones alone and is incomplete. Of 150,000 to 200,000 clones listed, around 90% were seen once; the top ten hold 12%. Input material: blood. The receptors were gathered from a man aged 30 to 39 in good health. CDR3s leave out the opening cysteine and the closing phenylalanine or tryptophan. Clone size is shown for a subset of rows, as once, few, many or a class of expanded clone.

TRBJ1-3	-	TRBV11-1	ASSLVSRGTGNTIY
TRBJ2-7	-	TRBV10-3	AIREASEQY
TRBJ1-1	-	TRBV11-2	ASSFATRTNTEAF
TRBJ2-7	-	TRBV7-9	ASSQTGEDEQY
TRBJ2-1	-	TRBV29-1	SVPQTAYNEQF
TRBJ2-7	-	TRBV6-6	ASSTRGQGGYEQY
TRBJ1-6	-	TRBV5-4	ASSLGQPRGTLH
TRBJ2-2	-	TRBV14	ASSRSGLISTNTGELF
TRBJ2-2	-	TRBV4-3	ASSRKGLAGGHTGELF
TRBJ1-1	-	TRBV20-1	SATGNTEAF
TRBJ2-2	-	TRBV28	ASSFVLARPGELF
TRBJ1-6	-	TRBV7-2	ASSLVTALYSPLH
TRBJ1-5	-	TRBV6-5	ASSYNSGQGNQPQH
TRBJ2-5	-	TRBV29-1	SVDGGQGRGETQY
TRBJ2-3	-	TRBV6-6	ASIGEADTQY
TRBJ1-1	-	TRBV5-1	ASSLRTESNTEAF
TRBJ1-4	-	TRBV28	ASSFLLQGAREKLF
TRBJ2-3	-	TRBV19	ASSISQASTDTQY
TRBJ1-5	-	TRBV28	ASRDFGQPQH
TRBJ2-3	-	TRBV19	ASSIRDTQY
TRBJ1-4	-	TRBV18	ASSLMLQESNEKLF
TRBJ1-5	-	TRBV2	ASSVQETQPQH
TRBJ2-7	-	TRBV7-9	ASSMDISYEQY
TRBJ2-3	-	TRBV6-4	ASSPSSGGDTQY
TRBJ2-2	-	TRBV9	ASSVVRGLNTGELF
TRBJ1-1	-	TRBV12-3/TRBV12-4	ASQPGGDTEAF
TRBJ2-1	once	TRBV5-1	ASSITRNEQF
TRBJ1-4	-	TRBV7-9	ASSLQGIREKLF
TRBJ1-6	-	TRBV25-1	ASRLKKSRNSPLH
TRBJ2-3	few	TRBV7-9	ASSFRSGTSGDTDTQY
TRBJ2-1	-	TRBV18	ASSPETVNNEQF
TRBJ1-1	-	TRBV5-1	ASSEFAMNTEAF
TRBJ2-5	once	TRBV6-5	ASRDFQETQY
TRBJ1-5	few	TRBV4-2	ASSQEALGGQPQH
TRBJ2-2	-	TRBV7-8	ANSEGRGAGELF
TRBJ2-1	-	TRBV6-6	ASISGTHYFDEQF
TRBJ1-4	-	TRBV28	ASSSLKPINRGLNEKLF
TRBJ2-1	-	TRBV6-2/TRBV6-3	ASSPASNNEQF
TRBJ1-5	-	TRBV3-1/TRBV3-2	ASSQDSGGGGNQPQH
TRBJ1-4	-	TRBV7-9	ASSLETRGEKLF
TRBJ1-5	few	TRBV7-2	ASSSDRAQPQH
TRBJ2-2	-	TRBV18	ASSHRELVRVHSNTGELF
TRBJ1-2	-	TRBV6-1	ASSVNAAGHDYGYT
TRBJ1-1	-	TRBV5-1	ASSWTSVNTEAF
TRBJ1-6	-	TRBV18	ASSSGTENSPLH
TRBJ1-1	-	TRBV3-1/TRBV3-2	ASRLSGGRGTEAF
TRBJ1-3	-	TRBV7-3	ASSLGEPGNTIY
TRBJ1-5	-	TRBV6-1	ASSEAGHSNQPQH
TRBJ2-3	-	TRBV5-1	ASSPLGTGGTDTQY
TRBJ2-7	-	TRBV5-1	ASNFGAFTYEQY
TRBJ1-4	-	TRBV27	ASSSEGQGLANEKLF
TRBJ2-5	-	TRBV7-9	ASSLAKETQY
TRBJ1-5	-	TRBV3-1/TRBV3-2	ASSPYQSNQPQH
TRBJ2-5	-	TRBV5-1	ASSLGGRRETQY